These 31 T cell receptor beta chains were all obtained from the same sample, sequenced in a study of blood T cell repertoires in COVID-19. Only in-frame clones appear in the TCRdb table, and some are missing; sequencing was by immunoSEQ multiplex PCR. Of 200,000 to 250,000 clones listed, about four fifths are singletons. What was sequenced was peripheral blood. The receptors stem from a woman of 80 years or more with COVID-19, enrolled during active disease.

V is TRBV7-2 and J is TRBJ2-7, with D possibly being TRBD1 (5 bases). From germline, CDR1 is SGHTA and CDR2 FQGNSA. Trimming removed 5 bases at V and 4 bases at J, with 9 bases between. There are 12 residues in the CDR3. The CDR3 region has the DNA TGTGCCAGCAGCCCCAACAGGTACGAGCAGTACTTC. It yields the protein CASSPNRYEQYF.

The rearrangement links TRBV6-5 to TRBJ2-7, with D tentatively TRBD2 (5 bases). V was trimmed by 7 bases and J by 3 bases, leaving 13 bases between them. The CDR3 extends over 13 amino acids. Germline V gives CDR1 MNHEY, CDR2 SVGAGI. CDR3 region: CASNRVEGYEQYF. In DNA form, the CDR3 reads TGTGCCAGCAACCGCGTAGAGGGCTACGAGCAGTACTTC.

This clone was counted once. The chain carries TRBV27 and TRBJ1-5, with 8 bases lining up with TRBD1. Germline CDR1 is MNHEY and CDR2 is SMNVEV (reference sequence). CDR3 length: 15 residues. V gave up 7 bases and J gave up 4 bases; unmatched junction bases: 9. The chain's CDR3 is CASTRTGTNNQPQHF. The CDR3 coding sequence is TGTGCCAGCACGCGGACAGGGACGAATAATCAGCCCCAGCATTTT.

The V and J genes are TRBV27 and TRBJ2-2, with 10 nucleotides matching TRBD2. This CDR3 is built from 16 residues. V lost 5 bases and J lost 7; bases outside the gene matches: 10. Germline CDR1 reads MNHEY; CDR2 reads SMNVEV (reference sequence). The CDR3 sequence is CASSGLRASGGGELFF. The DNA for the CDR3 is TGTGCCAGCAGTGGTCTCCGGGCTAGCGGGGGCGGGGAGCTGTTTTTT.

Comments on this clone: At one end, the junction sequence differs from germline, possibly due to a read error. The chain links TRBV2 to TRBJ2-3; the D gene is possibly TRBD1 (6 bases). The CDR3 sequence is 13 residues long. CDR1 is SNHLY, CDR2 FYNNEI, per germline. The CDR3 DNA is TGCGCCAGCGGACAGCATAGCACAGATACGCAGTATTTT. Encoded protein: CASGQHSTDTQYF.

This chain links TRBV6-2 or TRBV6-3 with TRBJ1-2; TRBD1 agrees at 9 bases. The CDR3 contains 14 residues. Germline V gene data show CDR1 as MNHEY and CDR2 as SVGEGT. The V gene end was trimmed by 4 bases and the J gene end by 5 bases; junction bases not matched to a gene: 5. The CDR3 DNA follows: TGTGCCAGCAGTTCGGGACAGGGCTTATATGGCTACACCTTC. Residues: CASSSGQGLYGYTF.

The chain uses TRBV27 and TRBJ2-7, with a weak D call TRBD1 (6 bases). Trimming left V 6 bases short and J 6 bases short, with 15 bases between. The CDR3 has 13 amino acids. Per germline, CDR1 MNHEY and CDR2 SMNVEV (reference sequence). CDR3 DNA: TGTGCCAGCAGCCGTAACAGGGAATTCGAGCAGTACTTC. This encodes CASSRNREFEQYF.

On this clone itself: This sample also contains other DNA sequences that code for the same CDR3. The chain couples TRBV5-1 to TRBJ1-1; a possible D gene is TRBD1 (5 bases). The V end lost 0 bases, the J end lost 1 base, and 7 bases lay between the germline ends. This CDR3 has 14 amino acids. From germline, CDR1 is SGHRS and CDR2 YFSETQ. The CDR3 protein is CASSLAGQNTEAFF. CDR3 DNA: TGCGCCAGCAGCTTGGCAGGGCAGAACACTGAAGCTTTCTTT.

The J gene is TRBJ1-3, the V gene TRBV6-5; possibly TRBD1 for D (6 bases). Germline lookup yields CDR1 MNHEY and CDR2 SVGAGI. The CDR3 sequence is 14 residues long. V dropped 7 bases and J dropped 4 bases, with 14 bases sitting between them. CDR3 DNA sequence: TGTGCCAGCAAGGTGGGGGCGAGAGGAAACACCATATATTTT. Translated, it gives CASKVGARGNTIYF.

This chain uses TRBV6-2 or TRBV6-3 with TRBJ2-7, with D possibly TRBD2 on 6 matching bases. The germline gives CDR1 MNHEY, CDR2 SVGEGT. CDR3 length: 12 residues. V was pared by 5 bases and J by 4 bases, with 9 bases between. The CDR3 here is CASSNGRYEQYF. In DNA form, the CDR3 reads TGTGCCAGCAGTAACGGGAGATACGAGCAGTACTTC.

The chain uses TRBV7-2 and TRBJ1-2; 8 positions agree with TRBD1. The CDR3 is made up of 15 amino acids. Losses at the gene ends were 5 bases for V and 0 bases for J; bases not matched to a gene: 5. The V gene's germline CDR1 is SGHTA and CDR2 FQGNSA. The CDR3 nucleotides read TGTGCCAGCAGCCCCGCGGACAGGGCTAACTATGGCTACACCTTC. Residues: CASSPADRANYGYTF.

V and J are TRBV6-6 and TRBJ2-5, with 10 bases aligning to TRBD2. V dropped 8 bases and J dropped 5; count of bases not matched to a gene: 5. Germline values: CDR1 MNHNY, CDR2 SVGAGI (reference sequence). This CDR3 comprises 13 residues. As DNA, the CDR3 is TGTGCCAGCCAGCGGGGGGGCGCGGAGACCCAGTACTTC. Encoded protein: CASQRGGAETQYF.

The CDR3 reads CASSGNGSYGYTF. CDR3 nucleotide sequence: TGTGCCAGCAGCGGAAACGGGTCTTATGGCTACACCTTC. This chain joins TRBV7-2 and TRBJ1-2; D is undetermined. Trimming removed 5 bases from V and 5 bases from J, with 12 bases in between. Germline V lookup: CDR1 SGHTA, CDR2 FQGNSA. The CDR3 consists of 13 residues.

The DNA for the CDR3 is TGTGCCAGCAGTTACGGTACCGGGACTACCGAAAATGAGCAGTTCTTC. Amino acid sequence: CASSYGTGTTENEQFF. The V and J genes are TRBV6-6 and TRBJ2-1; TRBD2 agrees at 7 bases. This CDR3 is built from 16 residues. V shed 2 bases, J shed 7 bases, and the junction held 11 bases outside the gene matches. Germline lookup yields CDR1 MNHNY and CDR2 SVGAGI (reference sequence).

The chain joins TRBV11-2 to TRBJ1-4, with D possibly being TRBD1 (6 bases). Germline CDR1 SGHAT, CDR2 FQNNGV. The CDR3 runs 15 residues. Trimming took 0 bases from V and 11 from J, leaving 16 bases between them. CDR3 loop: CASSLEGRGGWKLFF. DNA of the CDR3: TGTGCCAGCAGCTTAGAAGGCAGAGGGGGTTGGAAACTGTTTTTT.

This chain joins TRBV11-2 and TRBJ2-5; TRBD1 agrees at 9 bases. This CDR3 region has 16 residues. V gave up 2 bases and J gave up 3 bases; unmatched junction bases: 7. Germline values: CDR1 SGHAT, CDR2 FQNNGV. The CDR3 region is CASSLIKTGGEETQYF. The CDR3 nucleotides are TGTGCCAGCAGCTTAATCAAAACAGGGGGCGAAGAGACCCAGTACTTC.

V gene TRBV24-1 combines with J gene TRBJ1-2, with D maybe TRBD1 (6 bases). The CDR3 length is 15 residues. Trimming removed 1 base from V and 4 bases from J, with 12 bases in between. CDR1 and CDR2 (germline): KGHDR, SFDVKD. The chain's CDR3 is CATSDFSQGPYGYTF. CDR3 coding DNA: TGTGCCACCAGTGATTTCTCACAGGGCCCCTATGGCTACACCTTC.

This clone occurred once. V is TRBV20-1 and J is TRBJ2-3; tentatively, D is TRBD1 (6 bases). CDR3 length: 11 residues. V dropped 5 bases and J dropped 6 bases, with 9 bases sitting between them. From germline, CDR1 is DFQATT and CDR2 SNEGSKA (reference sequence). The CDR3 DNA is TGCAGTGCTGCCCAGGGGGATACGCAGTATTTT. Amino acids: CSAAQGDTQYF.

This chain connects TRBV4-1 to TRBJ1-4, with TRBD1 as a possible D gene (5 bases). Germline V CDR1 and CDR2: MGHRA, YSYEKL. Trimming shortened V by 0 bases and J by 8 bases, and 16 bases separated the two germline ends. The length of the CDR3 is 16 residues. The CDR3 DNA sequence: TGCGCCAGCAGCCAAGACTGGGACTCCATGGGAGAAAAACTGTTTTTT. Amino acids: CASSQDWDSMGEKLFF.

The chain carries TRBV5-1 and TRBJ2-7, with 7 bases lining up with TRBD1. The CDR3 loop spans 15 amino acids. Germline V gene lookup returns CDR1 SGHRS and CDR2 YFSETQ. V was pared by 1 base and J by 2 bases, with 6 bases of the junction left unmatched. The CDR3 loop reads CASSLLTGTTYEQYF. CDR3 bases: TGCGCCAGCAGCTTGCTGACAGGGACGACCTACGAGCAGTACTTC.

On this clone: An end of the junction differs from the germline gene, which may be a read error. This sequence joins TRBV7-7 and TRBJ2-7; maybe TRBD1 (5 bases). This CDR3 is built from 13 residues. Germline CDR1 is SSHAT and CDR2 is FNYEAQ (reference sequence). The CDR3 region has the DNA TGTGCTAGCAGCTTAGCCCAGGGCTACGAGCAGTACTTC. It codes for CASSLAQGYEQYF.

The chain couples TRBV21-1 to TRBJ2-1; the DNA was not compared with TRBD2, the D call given in the table. TRBV21-1 is recorded as a pseudogene. The CDR3 totals 13 residues. CDR3 residues: CASKADHYNEQFF. Here the CDR3 DNA reads TGTGCCAGCAAAGCGGACCATTACAATGAGCAGTTCTTC.

The chain employs TRBV4-1 and TRBJ2-7; a possible D gene is TRBD2 (5 bases). The CDR3 length is 13 residues. Between the trimmed V and J ends, which lost 7 bases and 0 bases, there was a span of 10 bases. CDR1 and CDR2 (germline): MGHRA, YSYEKL. The DNA of the CDR3 is TGCGCCAGCACGGGGTTAATCTCCTACGAGCAGTACTTC. Amino acids: CASTGLISYEQYF.

The chain is built from TRBV6-5 and TRBJ2-2, with 9 bases lining up with TRBD1. Germline V gene lookup returns CDR1 MNHEY and CDR2 SVGAGI. The CDR3 has 14 amino acids. V gave up 6 bases and J gave up 7 bases; unmatched junction bases: 6. The CDR3 loop reads CASRVQGAYGELFF. CDR3 coding DNA: TGTGCCAGCAGGGTACAGGGGGCATACGGGGAGCTGTTTTTT.

V gene TRBV7-2 combines with J gene TRBJ2-5, with TRBD2 as a possible D gene (7 bases). The CDR3 runs to 15 residues. V lost 3 bases to trimming and J lost 2 bases, with 13 bases between them. CDR1 SGHTA and CDR2 FQGNSA come from the germline V gene. The chain's CDR3 is CASSFVAGAQETQYF. The CDR3 DNA is TGTGCCAGCAGCTTCGTTGCGGGGGCGCAAGAGACCCAGTACTTC. Together with reference TRBV7-2 and TRBJ2-5, the CDR3 gives the full variable domain: GAGVSQSPSNKVTEKGKDVELRCDPISGHTALYWYRQSLGQGLEFLIYFQGNSAPDKSGLPSDRFSAERTGGSVSTLTIQRTQQEDSAVYLCASSFVAGAQETQYFGPGTRLLVL.

The genes are TRBV5-1 and TRBJ2-7; 10 bases line up with TRBD2. The germline gives CDR1 SGHRS, CDR2 YFSETQ. V lost 0 bases, J lost 5 bases, and 2 bases stayed unmatched. The CDR3 is made up of 14 amino acids. The CDR3 spells CASSLGLAGDEQYF. Written as DNA, the CDR3 is TGCGCCAGCAGCTTGGGGCTAGCGGGAGACGAGCAGTACTTC.

The chain combines TRBV6-6 with TRBJ1-3; D is perhaps TRBD1 (6 bases). Trimming took off 8 bases at V and 0 bases at J, with 14 bases between the two ends. This CDR3 contains 15 residues. Per germline, CDR1 MNHNY and CDR2 SVGAGI (reference sequence). CDR3 sequence: CASSGTPLSGNTIYF. In nucleotides, the CDR3 is TGTGCCAGCTCCGGGACACCTCTCTCTGGAAACACCATATATTTT.

This clone was counted many times. The gene calls are TRBV10-3 and TRBJ2-7; 9 bases agree with TRBD1. The CDR3 loop spans 14 amino acids. The germline CDR1 and CDR2 sequences are ENHRY and SYGVKD. Germline trimming cut 6 bases from V and 3 bases from J; bases unmatched to any gene: 6. The CDR3: CAISGQGKDYEQYF. CDR3 bases: TGTGCCATCAGCGGACAGGGGAAGGACTACGAGCAGTACTTC.

The chain has TRBV7-2 and TRBJ2-3; D is uncertain. This CDR3 region has 11 residues. Trimming shortened V by 5 bases and J by 5 bases, and 5 bases separated the two germline ends. Germline CDR1 SGHTA, CDR2 FQGNSA. As DNA, the CDR3 is TGTGCCAGCAGCCCGGTAGATACGCAGTATTTT. Translating gives CASSPVDTQYF.

The DNA of the CDR3 is TGTGCCAGCAGGGGGGGACCTGGCTACACCTTC. Translating gives CASRGGPGYTF. The gene calls are TRBV6-6 and TRBJ1-2, with a tentative D call TRBD1 (5 bases). This CDR3 is built from 11 residues. V was cut by 6 bases and J by 7 bases, with 9 bases left in between. CDR1 MNHNY and CDR2 SVGAGI come from the germline V gene (reference sequence).

In this sample, this clone turned up once. CDR3 in DNA: TGTGCCAGCAGTGAAGTCCGGGGGAGTAGCGAGCAGTACTTC. Translated: CASSEVRGSSEQYF. J is TRBJ2-7 and V is TRBV6-1; tentatively, D is TRBD2 (6 bases). The CDR3 is made up of 14 amino acids. Trimming removed 1 base at V and 6 bases at J, with 13 bases between. Germline-derived CDR1 and CDR2 are MNHNS and SASEGT.